The rows below give T cell receptor beta chains drawn from one sample of a study of PD-L1 blockade in urothelial cancer. Repertoires were generated with immunoSEQ multiplex PCR, while TCRdb's copy carries only in-frame clones and drops some. This table holds about 130,000 clones, around 84% found once. The sample consisted of PBMCs, taken around atezolizumab (anti-PD-L1) treatment. Receptors originate from a man in his fifties with urothelial cancer. Each CDR3 is given without its conserved first and last residue.

>TRBV28|TRBJ2-1
ASSSRTGGAYNEQF
>TRBV30|TRBJ1-5
AWSSFGVQPQH
>TRBV4-2|TRBJ2-2
ASSPPAGANTGELF
>TRBV27|TRBJ1-2
ASSPGTEVNYGYT
>TRBV19|TRBJ1-1
ASSTHLLGSVPEAF
>TRBV18|TRBJ2-2
ASSTRGQLGTGELF
>TRBV7-9|TRBJ1-6
ASSLGTGGYNSPLH
>TRBV18|TRBJ1-5
ASSPGQTNQPQH
>TRBV6-5|TRBJ2-7
ASRPGLAGGLY
>TRBV28|TRBJ2-6
ASTKGARGANVLT
>TRBV7-2|TRBJ2-7
ASSLEGRQSYEQY
>TRBV30|TRBJ2-7
AWSVNTAGEQY
>TRBV7-2|TRBJ2-7
ASSSGQAKLYEQY
>TRBV20-1|TRBJ2-7
SARTGFQQY
>TRBV19|TRBJ2-7
ASTPDRDHEQY
>TRBV15|TRBJ1-3
ATSRETGRTGNTIY
>TRBV19|TRBJ1-1
ASSNRDRREAF
>TRBV30|TRBJ2-5
AWTLGGETQY
>TRBV5-6|TRBJ1-2
ASSSNRGGYT
>TRBV7-8|TRBJ1-5
ASSLVAGNQPQH
>TRBV28|TRBJ2-3
ASMGREVSVTDTQY
>TRBV7-2|TRBJ2-1
ASSPRVGEQF
>TRBV2|TRBJ2-4
ASSQNQGTKNIQY
>TRBV18|TRBJ2-6
ASSPSGTGGAGANVLT
>TRBV7-3|TRBJ2-1
ASSLDRHNEQF
>TRBV5-4|TRBJ1-6
ASSPGTVNSPLH
>TRBV18|TRBJ2-7
ASSTSGTTEQY
>TRBV6-5|TRBJ2-2
ASRRFLVGELF
>TRBV5-1|TRBJ1-3
ASTRTGTSGNTIY
>TRBV18|TRBJ2-3
ASSPQTQGFTDTQY
>TRBV9|TRBJ2-3
ASSSGTGDGDTQY